The 12 T cell receptor beta chains given below trace back to one sample, sequenced in a study of T cell repertoires in cytomegalovirus infection. Antigens of these TCRs are unknown. TCRdb re-called the reads through MiXCR, storing one row per CDR3 protein. The sample records 750,000 to 900,000 distinct CDR3 sequences, 25% to 30% being singletons. The specimen was cultured CD8+ T cells from PBMCs, collected from culture after CMV antigen stimulation. The receptors stem from a human donor in good health (CMV status not recorded). Some clones in this sample may be carry-over from other donors' samples.

This clonotype was seen a few times. V gene TRBV6-6 combines with J gene TRBJ1-2, with a possible D match to TRBD1 (5 bases). Germline CDR1 MNHNY, CDR2 SVGAGI (reference sequence). V shed 7 bases and J shed 4 bases, with 10 bases lying between them. The CDR3 length is 12 residues. Written as DNA, the CDR3 is TGTGCCAGCAACGCAGGGAGCTATGGCTACACCTTC. This translates into CASNAGSYGYTF.

The chain couples TRBV23-1 to TRBJ2-7; D might be TRBD1 (5 bases). TRBV23-1 is identified as an open reading frame with a role that is uncertain. V lost 0 bases and J 5 bases, leaving 17 bases between the germline ends. The CDR3 covers 16 residues. CDR3: CASSQSGHARRDEQYV. The CDR3 DNA reads TGCGCCAGCAGTCAATCAGGACACGCCCGACGTGACGAGCAGTACGTC.

This clonotype was detected a few times. This rearrangement joins TRBV7-9 to TRBJ1-1; no firm D call. This CDR3 spans 14 amino acids. V lost 7 bases, J lost 0 bases, and 12 bases lay in between. Germline V gene lookup returns CDR1 SEHNR and CDR2 FQNEAQ (reference sequence). CDR3 sequence: CASTISTLNTEAFF. DNA for the CDR3: TGTGCCAGCACCATTTCGACCCTGAACACTGAAGCTTTCTTT.

This clonotype was seen repeatedly, ten times or more. The CDR3 region has the DNA TGTGCCAGCAGCTTAAGTGACGGGACTGAAGCTTTCTTT. It translates to CASSLSDGTEAFF. The chain links TRBV27 to TRBJ1-1; no reliable D call. Per germline, CDR1 MNHEY and CDR2 SMNVEV (reference sequence). Trimming cost V 6 bases and J 5 bases, with 13 bases left between them. The CDR3 has 13 residues.

This chain joins TRBV5-6 and TRBJ2-2; D not certain. The CDR3 is made up of 16 amino acids. Between the trimmed V and J ends, which lost 4 bases and 2 bases, there was a span of 15 bases. Germline V gives CDR1 SGHDT, CDR2 YYEEEE. The CDR3 region is CASSATRRINTGELFF. DNA for the CDR3: TGTGCCAGCAGCGCGACCCGACGCATTAACACCGGGGAGCTGTTTTTT.

This chain links TRBV14 with TRBJ1-4; unclear D gene. Trimming took off 2 bases at V and 3 bases at J, with 10 bases between the two ends. The CDR3 has 15 amino acids. Germline lookup yields CDR1 SGHDN and CDR2 FVKESK. The CDR3 DNA reads TGTGCCAGCAGCCAAATTAACAGAGCTAATGAAAAACTGTTTTTT. Translation gives CASSQINRANEKLFF.

This chain uses TRBV2 with TRBJ2-5; TRBD2 agrees at 7 bases. The trim removed 8 bases at V and 2 bases at J, leaving 2 bases unmatched. Germline CDR1 is SNHLY and CDR2 is FYNNEI. The CDR3 spans 12 residues. The CDR3 spells CASAGEQETQYF. The CDR3 bases are TGTGCCAGCGCGGGGGAACAAGAGACCCAGTACTTC.

The chain employs TRBV7-6 and TRBJ2-5; unclear D gene. V gave up 4 bases and J gave up 4 bases, with 13 bases separating them. The CDR3 consists of 14 residues. CDR1 is SGHVS, CDR2 FNYEAQ, per germline. The CDR3 protein is CASSSPRKLETQYF. CDR3 DNA: TGTGCCAGCAGCTCACCGAGAAAGTTAGAGACCCAGTACTTC. Full variable domain (remainder filled in from reference TRBV7-6 and TRBJ2-5): GAGVSQSPRYKVTKRGQDVALRCDPISGHVSLYWYRQALGQGPEFLTYFNYEAQQDKSGLPNDRFSAERPEGSISTLTIQRTEQRDSAMYRCASSSPRKLETQYFGPGTRLLVL.

The chain carries TRBV28 and TRBJ1-5; tentative D call: TRBD1 (6 bases). The CDR3 loop spans 14 amino acids. Germline V gene sequence: CDR1 MDHEN, CDR2 SYDVKM. Trimming stripped 6 bases from V and 6 bases from J, with 15 bases between. CDR3 residues: CASSLGGFGQPQHF. The CDR3 region has the DNA TGTGCCAGCAGCCTAGGGGGGTTTGGTCAGCCCCAGCATTTT.

The V and J genes are TRBV7-9 and TRBJ2-2, with D unclear. The CDR3 is 13 amino acids. Germline-derived CDR1 and CDR2 are SEHNR and FQNEAQ (reference sequence). V was clipped by 8 bases and J by 7 bases, with 14 bases between them. CDR3 in amino acids: CASPRFSNGELFF. CDR3 in DNA: TGTGCCAGCCCTCGGTTTTCTAACGGGGAGCTGTTTTTT.

The chain employs TRBV10-3 and TRBJ2-7; 9 bases map to TRBD1. Germline V gene data show CDR1 as ENHRY and CDR2 as SYGVKD. V gave up 8 bases and J gave up 5 bases; unmatched junction bases: 4. CDR3 length equals 12 residues. The CDR3: CAIRTGENEQYF. The CDR3 coding sequence is TGTGCCATCCGGACAGGGGAAAACGAGCAGTACTTC.

This chain links TRBV7-6 with TRBJ2-5; D is perhaps TRBD2 (5 bases). V lost 5 bases to trimming and J lost 5 bases, with 18 bases between them. Germline lookup yields CDR1 SGHVS and CDR2 FNYEAQ. CDR3 length equals 15 residues. CDR3 nucleotides: TGTGCCAGCAGCCCCGCTAAAGCGGCTATCGAGACCCAGTACTTC. Protein product: CASSPAKAAIETQYF. Complete variable domain (other parts from reference TRBV7-6 and TRBJ2-5): GAGVSQSPRYKVTKRGQDVALRCDPISGHVSLYWYRQALGQGPEFLTYFNYEAQQDKSGLPNDRFSAERPEGSISTLTIQRTEQRDSAMYRCASSPAKAAIETQYFGPGTRLLVL.